This TCR beta chain stems from a study of CD8+ T cells in alopecia areata listed by TCRdb under 2018. With respect to the entire study: The treated patients took part in an open-label pilot trial in which moderate-to-severe alopecia areata was treated with oral tofacitinib at 5 to 10 mg twice daily. The RNA source kit depended on sample type: the PAXgene miRNA kit for fixed scalp, the miRNeasy kit for PBMCs, and the RNeasy kit for mouse skin. In both human patients and the C3H/HeJ mouse model, the study applied high-throughput TCRbeta sequencing to look at T cell clonal expansion in alopecia areata. Amplification of TCRbeta CDR3 regions was done by immunoSEQ multiplex PCR using 35 Vbeta forward primers and 13 Jbeta reverse primers. Scalp clonality was compared across normal scalp (n=4), patchy alopecia areata scalp (n=8), and alopecia totalis/universalis scalp (n=8). Tofacitinib-treated patients had biopsies at baseline and at 4 and 24 weeks of treatment, with a later scalp biopsy in several patients. In humans, TCRbeta sequencing was performed on scalp tissue and on sorted CD4+ and CD8+ peripheral blood T cells from healthy controls and from patients with patchy or totalis/universalis alopecia areata. Tofacitinib was given for 6 to 18 months, followed by 6 months of follow-up off drug to assess delayed response and recurrence. Results the study describes overall, beyond this receptor: Lesional scalp, especially in alopecia totalis/universalis, showed higher clonality and more expanded CD8+ clones than normal scalp, suggesting antigenic drive. Resident alphabeta T cells in normal human skin are also sequenced, complicating scalp TCR repertoire analysis, unlike mouse skin dominated by gammadelta T cells. Shared TCR sequences between patients were less evident than in mice, which may be partly attributable to HLA diversity in the patient population.

Library creation used the immunoSEQ multiplex PCR assay. RNA was extracted from all samples and reverse transcribed into cDNA as template for TCR sequencing. First-strand cDNA was synthesized using SuperScript III with a 2:1 mix of oligo-dT and random hexamers. Amplification bias was assessed with a synthetic immune receptor repertoire, and residual bias was removed computationally. In the source study's methods: Raw reads were preprocessed to remove errors, and CDR3 was defined according to IMGT conventions as the region from the conserved cysteine to phenylalanine. Clonality was calculated as 1 minus Shannon entropy normalized by log2 of the number of productive unique TCRs. CD4 or CD8 identity of scalp clones was inferred by cross-referencing scalp TCRbeta sequences with sorted blood CD4 and CD8 repertoires. What TCRdb holds here is the immuneACCESS table cut down to in-frame rearrangements. Part of the clones is not present; checked against another copy, under half of the missing clones reflect an unresolved V gene, and the others are unexplained. V and J calls and clone size are copied from that table; D and trimming were computed from the DNA. This sample lists just over 150,000 clones; less than 65% were detected once. The top ten clones comprise roughly a fifth of the sample.

The time point label corresponds to: baseline before oral tofacitinib. Peripheral blood and lesional scalp punch biopsies were obtained from patients with alopecia areata. PBMCs were isolated by density centrifugation and stained for CD3, CD4 and CD8, after which CD4+ and CD8+ T cells were sorted on a FACSAria. From its cysteine to its phenylalanine, the CDR3 spans 16 amino acids. The sequence is cut down to CDR3 DNA, 48 bases in frame from base 1. V is reduced by 1 base and J by 0 bases, leaving a spacing of 13 bases between them. Based on the germline V gene (reference sequence), the CDR1 and CDR2 sequences are PRHDT and FYEKMQ. For this clone: No cognate antigen has been identified for it. Per-base qualities were not stored, and no clone one base away is much larger.

The TCR comes from a human donor with alopecia areata. Sequencing was performed on CD8+ T cells sorted from blood, taken at week 0. The rearrangement combines TRBV13 with TRBJ2-7, with the identity of the D gene unclear. The CDR3 loop reads CASSLAPSWGSYEQYF. In nucleotides, the sequence is TGTGCCAGCAGCTTAGCGCCCTCCTGGGGCTCCTACGAGCAGTACTTC.